This T cell receptor (beta chain) was recovered during a study of CD8+ T cells in alopecia areata. Across the whole study: Once tofacitinib had been taken for 6 to 18 months, 6 months off drug followed. Study results and caveats: The study found higher clonality in lesional than normal scalp, especially in alopecia totalis/universalis. One nonresponder leaves baseline CD8+ expansion's link to response uncertain.

CDR1 is SGHDT and CDR2 is YYEEEE in the germline V gene. The CDR3 sequence is 16 residues long. The V and J ends lost 3 bases and 4 bases, in that order; junction bases with no gene match: 5. After isolation, RNA underwent reverse transcription to generate cDNA as the sequencing template. TCRdb keeps only in-frame clones here, not all; method: immunoSEQ multiplex PCR. The data contain 90,000 to 120,000 clones, over 80% of them singletons. About this clone itself: Its antigen is unidentified.

The sample's treatment: oral pan-JAK inhibitor, 5-10 mg twice daily. In alopecia areata patients, both lesional scalp punch biopsies and peripheral blood were collected. Sequencing used CD8+ T cells sorted from blood, obtained at week 24, from a patient treated with tofacitinib. This clonotype was sampled from a human donor with alopecia areata. The chain couples TRBV5-6 to TRBJ2-1; TRBD2 aligns across 12 bases. CDR3 sequence (DNA): TGTGCCAGCAGCTCCGAGACTAGCGGGGGATACAATGAGCAGTTCTTC. Protein: CASSSETSGGYNEQFF.